A selection of T cell receptor beta chains follows, all from one sample in a study of graft-versus-host responses after intestinal transplantation. Some clones are missing from TCRdb's copy, which holds only in-frame ones; the method was immunoSEQ multiplex PCR. The data hold tens of thousands of clones, with around 83% observed a single time. The specimen was PBMCs, collected 1070 days after transplant. These receptors were obtained from a human patient who received an intestinal transplant, so some T cells may come from the graft donor. Each CDR3 is given with its conserved first and last residue. The D gene is left open where the match is weak.

D gene	V gene	J gene	CDR3 protein
-	TRBV5-1	TRBJ2-3	CASSRKEGADTQYF
-	TRBV6-1	TRBJ1-1	CASSEVLKGAEAFF
TRBD2	TRBV6-4	TRBJ2-1	CASSALAGGGEQFF
-	TRBV7-9	TRBJ1-5	CASSPGGSNQPQHF
TRBD2	TRBV27	TRBJ2-7	CASSPGLAFVGEQYF
TRBD1	TRBV16	TRBJ2-7	CASIGQGRGEQYF
TRBD2	TRBV11-1	TRBJ2-5	CASSPGAGGPATQYF
-	TRBV5-8	TRBJ2-1	CASSVGPNYNEQFF
-	TRBV5-6	TRBJ1-2	CASSLYEGRGHGYTF
-	TRBV6-1	TRBJ2-7	CASSEGHIYSYEQYF
-	TRBV20-1	TRBJ1-5	CSARLDQPQHF
-	TRBV5-1	TRBJ1-1	CASSLEGGRGTEAFF
-	TRBV7-2	TRBJ2-1	CASSTPVDEQFF
TRBD2	TRBV5-6	TRBJ2-3	CASSLEASGLTDTQYF
-	TRBV4-2	TRBJ1-5	CASSQRAPAGGEPQHF
-	TRBV10-3	TRBJ2-5	CAIKQALEETQYF
-	TRBV5-1	TRBJ2-2	CASSLGASNTGELFF
-	TRBV7-8	TRBJ2-7	CASSLAGRFPGPYF
-	TRBV7-6	TRBJ1-4	CASSPEAPNEKLFF
TRBD2	TRBV28	TRBJ2-1	CASRSGRMTSGRTNEQFF
TRBD1	TRBV28	TRBJ1-5	CASRQTGRDNQPQHF
-	TRBV6-6	TRBJ1-2	CASSFRDANYGYTF